The 25 T cell receptor beta chains listed next were all sequenced from one sample in a study of patients and donors after allogeneic stem cell transplantation (TCRdb year 2020). Library method: RT-PCR. TCRdb lists the instrument as NextSeq 550. TCRdb passed the public sequencing reads through fastp at Q25 and MiXCR, retaining productive beta sequences. Rows are unified per CDR3 protein, each entry keeping the most common DNA and genes. This sample is represented by fewer than 500,000 distinct CDR3 sequences; under 20% of them were singletons. 7.2% of the sample lies in the top ten. The sample was blood, either unsorted or a sorted T cell fraction (not recorded which). Receptor source: a human donor who was either an allogeneic HSCT recipient or a stem cell or donor lymphocyte infusion donor (not recorded which). It is not recorded whose cells these are; they may come from a transplant donor.

Regarding this clonotype: A junction boundary mismatches the germline segment, possibly from a read error. The DNA of the CDR3 is TGTGCCAGCAGCCTAGCAGGACGGCCGAATTCACCCCTCCACTTT. It codes for CASSLAGRPNSPLHF. This rearrangement joins TRBV7-9 to TRBJ1-6; D uncertain. CDR3 length equals 15 residues. The germline V gene encodes CDR1 SEHNR and CDR2 FQNEAQ (reference sequence).

The rearrangement links TRBV10-3 to TRBJ2-7; D is unresolved. The CDR3 is made up of 14 amino acids. V was cut by 5 bases and J by 1 base, with 12 bases left in between. The V gene's germline CDR1 is ENHRY and CDR2 SYGVKD. CDR3: CAISPTFFSYEQYF. The CDR3 region has the DNA TGTGCCATCAGTCCTACCTTTTTTTCCTACGAGCAGTACTTC.

This clonotype was picked up one time. This chain links TRBV15 with TRBJ2-1, with 8 nucleotides matching TRBD2. This CDR3 contains 15 residues. Germline CDR1 LNHNV, CDR2 YYDKDF (reference sequence). Unmatched junction bases numbered 2, after V lost 1 base and J lost 3 bases. This chain's CDR3 is CATSRVSGGYNEQFF. DNA for the CDR3: TGTGCCACCAGCAGAGTAAGCGGGGGCTACAATGAGCAGTTCTTC.

This sequence joins TRBV20-1 and TRBJ2-5, with a tentative D call TRBD2 (6 bases). Germline V lookup: CDR1 DFQATT, CDR2 SNEGSKA (reference sequence). The CDR3 is 11 residues long. CDR3 nucleotides: TGCAGCGGAGGGAGCGAGGAGACCCAGTACTTC. Translating it yields CSGGSEETQYF.

V usage is TRBV12-3 or TRBV12-4 and J usage is TRBJ2-2; 8 bases match TRBD1. This CDR3 is built from 14 residues. Trimming removed 5 bases from V and 7 bases from J; junction bases left unmatched: 6. In DNA, the CDR3 is TGTGCCAGCAGTCCCCGACAGGGGAGCGGGGAGCTGTTTTTT. Residues: CASSPRQGSGELFF.

The rearrangement links TRBV29-1 to TRBJ2-3, with a tentative D call TRBD2 (6 bases). Germline loops: CDR1 SQVTM, CDR2 ANQGSEA. CDR3 length: 14 residues. V was cut by 0 bases and J by 6 bases, with 13 bases left in between. The CDR3 here is CSVEERRGWDTQYF. The DNA of the CDR3 is TGCAGCGTTGAAGAGAGGAGGGGCTGGGATACGCAGTATTTT.

This clonotype has only a few counts. This sequence joins TRBV7-6 and TRBJ1-4; 12 nucleotides agree with TRBD1. The CDR3 contains 14 residues. Germline CDR1 reads SGHVS; CDR2 reads FNYEAQ. J lost 12 bases, V lost 3 bases, and 5 bases had no gene match. In DNA, the CDR3 is TGTGCCAGCAGCTTGGGACAGGGGGCTATAGAACTGTTTTTT. Amino acid sequence: CASSLGQGAIELFF.

The V gene is TRBV6-5, the J gene TRBJ2-3, with 11 bases fitting TRBD2. V shed 4 bases, J shed 2 bases, and the junction held 5 bases outside the gene matches. CDR3 length equals 16 residues. Germline CDR1 is MNHEY and CDR2 is SVGAGI. CDR3 in DNA: TGTGCCAGCAGTTTACTGACTAGCGGGATCACAGATACGCAGTATTTT. As protein: CASSLLTSGITDTQYF.

This clonotype has a handful of counts. The chain uses TRBV4-1 and TRBJ2-7; TRBD2 might be the D (5 bases). V was clipped by 3 bases and J by 0 bases, with 12 bases between them. CDR1 and CDR2 (germline): MGHRA, YSYEKL. The CDR3 has 15 residues. The chain's CDR3 is CASSQPRTASYEQYF. The CDR3, as DNA: TGCGCCAGCAGCCAGCCTCGGACTGCCTCCTACGAGCAGTACTTC.

This clonotype showed up just a few times. CDR3 loop: CASSQEVAGWRNTQYF. The CDR3 bases are TGCGCCAGCAGCCAAGAAGTAGCGGGATGGCGTAATACGCAGTATTTT. This sequence joins TRBV4-1 and TRBJ2-3; 8 bases are a match to TRBD2. Germline V gene sequence: CDR1 MGHRA, CDR2 YSYEKL. V shed 0 bases and J 7 bases; nucleotides not matched to a gene: 9. The CDR3 contains 16 residues.

This clonotype was detected once. This chain connects TRBV7-4 to TRBJ1-1; TRBD1 matches 7 bases. V shed 3 bases and J 4 bases; nucleotides not matched to a gene: 5. This CDR3 is built from 14 residues. Per germline, CDR1 SGHVT and CDR2 SQSDAQ. The CDR3 DNA reads as TGTGCCAGCAGCTTCGACAGGGCTGGCACTGAAGCTTTCTTT. Its translation: CASSFDRAGTEAFF.

This clonotype was seen only a few times. This chain connects TRBV20-1 to TRBJ2-1, with unresolved D. Germline assignment: CDR1 DFQATT and CDR2 SNEGSKA (reference sequence). The CDR3 extends over 10 amino acids. V was clipped by 5 bases and J by 8 bases, with 7 bases between them. Here the CDR3 reads CSASTDEQFF. CDR3 sequence (DNA): TGCAGTGCTTCGACTGATGAGCAGTTCTTC.

V and J are TRBV27 and TRBJ2-1; 9 bases are a match to TRBD1. Germline V CDR1 and CDR2: MNHEY, SMNVEV (reference sequence). After removal of 6 bases from V and 8 bases from J, the junction contained 8 bases not matched to a gene. The CDR3 contains 14 residues. In nucleotides, the CDR3 is TGTGCCAGCAGGGCTCGACAGGGGGATTATGAGCAGTTCTTC. This sequence encodes CASRARQGDYEQFF.

The chain employs TRBV9 and TRBJ2-5; TRBD1 matches at 7 bases. V lost 3 bases to trimming and J lost 1 base; unmatched junction nucleotides: 3. The CDR3 is 14 residues long. The germline CDR1 and CDR2 sequences are SGDLS and YYNGEE. CDR3 residues: CASSEGQPQETQYF. The CDR3 nucleotides read TGTGCCAGCAGCGAGGGACAGCCCCAAGAGACCCAGTACTTC.

This clonotype has just one count. At one end, the junction sequence differs from germline, possibly due to a read error. The chain couples TRBV12-3 or TRBV12-4 to TRBJ2-7, with D possibly called TRBD1 or TRBD2 (5 bases each). The CDR3 is 17 amino acids. This chain's CDR3 is CANSLERLRDRTYEQYF. The DNA of the CDR3 is TGTGCCAACAGTTTAGAAAGGCTTCGGGACCGGACCTACGAGCAGTACTTC.

V and J are TRBV7-2 and TRBJ2-5; 13 bases line up with TRBD2. The germline gives CDR1 SGHTA, CDR2 FQGNSA. The CDR3 sequence is 16 residues long. The junction had 9 bases not matched to a gene; V was cut back by 6 bases and J by 5 bases. The CDR3 bases are TGTGCCAGCAGATACCCAGGACTAGCGGGAGTCGAGACCCAGTACTTC. Residues: CASRYPGLAGVETQYF.

The rearrangement links TRBV20-1 to TRBJ2-7, with unresolved D. The V and J ends lost 2 bases and 2 bases respectively, with 16 bases between them. Germline CDR1 reads DFQATT; CDR2 reads SNEGSKA (reference sequence). The CDR3 spans 15 residues. CDR3 in DNA: TGCAGTGCTAGACGGTGGGCTAGTCACGCCTACGAGCAGTACTTC. As protein: CSARRWASHAYEQYF.

This clonotype came up a few times. The CDR3 bases are TGTGCCAGCACCATGACAGGGGAAGTCACTGAAGCTTTCTTT. This gives the protein CASTMTGEVTEAFF. The chain is built from TRBV12-3 or TRBV12-4 and TRBJ1-1, with 8 nucleotides matching TRBD1. V lost 7 bases, J lost 4 bases, and 8 bases stayed unmatched. CDR3 size: 14 residues.

The chain uses TRBV5-6 and TRBJ2-7, with D perhaps given as TRBD1 or TRBD2 (5 bases each). The ends were cut back, 5 bases at V and 3 bases at J, with 21 bases in the middle. CDR1 and CDR2 (germline): SGHDT, YYEEEE. The CDR3 has 16 residues. The chain's CDR3 is CASSSPGTATNYEQYF. The CDR3 DNA follows: TGTGCCAGCAGTTCCCCCGGGACCGCCACCAACTACGAGCAGTACTTC.

This clonotype was seen a handful of times. This chain uses TRBV6-1 with TRBJ2-5; 11 bases are a match to TRBD2. The V and J ends lost 8 bases and 5 bases, in that order; junction bases with no gene match: 4. CDR1 MNHNS and CDR2 SASEGT come from the germline V gene. This CDR3 contains 13 residues. CDR3 in amino acids: CASGWTSGETQYF. CDR3 nucleotide sequence: TGTGCCAGCGGATGGACTAGCGGGGAGACCCAGTACTTC.

This clonotype has at least ten counts. This sequence joins TRBV5-1 and TRBJ2-1; 9 nucleotides match TRBD2. The CDR3 sequence is 14 residues long. V shed 0 bases, J shed 9 bases, and the junction held 4 bases outside the gene matches. From germline, CDR1 is SGHRS and CDR2 YFSETQ. The CDR3 DNA reads as TGCGCCAGCAGCTTGGAGACTAGCGGTAGTGAGCAGTTCTTC. Translation gives CASSLETSGSEQFF.

This clonotype was seen more than once but under ten times. The chain combines TRBV2 with TRBJ1-2; D may be TRBD1 (5 bases). The CDR3 contains 12 residues. V was shortened by 6 bases and J by 4 bases, with 9 bases between the two germline ends. Germline CDR1 SNHLY, CDR2 FYNNEI. This CDR3 is CASRLQAYGYTF. The DNA of the CDR3 is TGTGCCAGCAGATTACAGGCCTATGGCTACACCTTC.

The V and J genes are TRBV12-3 or TRBV12-4 and TRBJ2-7; the match to TRBD2 covers 8 bases. V dropped 6 bases and J dropped 4; count of bases not matched to a gene: 8. The CDR3 spans 14 residues. The CDR3 DNA is TGTGCCAGCAGAGGGGGACTAGGCTCGTACGAGCAGTACTTC. Translation: CASRGGLGSYEQYF.

The gene calls are TRBV3-1 and TRBJ2-4; 8 bases match TRBD1. Per germline, CDR1 LGHDT and CDR2 YNNKEL (reference sequence). The CDR3 covers 17 residues. The junction had 10 bases not matched to a gene; V was cut back by 3 bases and J by 3 bases. The CDR3 protein is CASSQSWTGPSKNIQYF. CDR3 in DNA: TGTGCCAGCAGCCAGTCTTGGACAGGGCCGAGCAAAAACATTCAGTACTTC. The full variable domain, in which reference TRBV3-1 and TRBJ2-4 provide the parts outside the CDR3, is DTAVSQTPKYLVTQMGNDKSIKCEQNLGHDTMYWYKQDSKKFLKIMFSYNNKELIINETVPNRFSPKSPDKAHLNLHINSLELGDSAVYFCASSQSWTGPSKNIQYFGAGTRLSVL.

The genes are TRBV24-1 and TRBJ2-3; the match to TRBD2 covers 7 bases. Germline V gene lookup returns CDR1 KGHDR and CDR2 SFDVKD. J lost 3 bases, V lost 6 bases, and 5 bases had no gene match. The CDR3 has 14 residues. CDR3 in amino acids: CATSFGGMTDTQYF. The CDR3 bases are TGTGCCACCAGTTTCGGGGGGATGACAGATACGCAGTATTTT.